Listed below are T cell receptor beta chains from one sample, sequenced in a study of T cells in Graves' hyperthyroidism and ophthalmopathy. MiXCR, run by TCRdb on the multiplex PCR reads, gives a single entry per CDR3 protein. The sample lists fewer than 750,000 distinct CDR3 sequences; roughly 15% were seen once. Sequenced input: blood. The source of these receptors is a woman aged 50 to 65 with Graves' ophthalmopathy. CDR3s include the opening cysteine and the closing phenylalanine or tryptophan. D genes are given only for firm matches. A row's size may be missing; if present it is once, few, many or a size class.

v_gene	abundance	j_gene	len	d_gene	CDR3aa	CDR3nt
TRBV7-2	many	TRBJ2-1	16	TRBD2	CASSLALAGGWGEQFF	TGTGCCAGCAGCTTAGCCCTAGCGGGAGGATGGGGTGAGCAGTTCTTC
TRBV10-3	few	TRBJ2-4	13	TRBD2	CAISWGGENIQYF	TGTGCCATCAGTTGGGGGGGTGAAAACATTCAGTACTTC
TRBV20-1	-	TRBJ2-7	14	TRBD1	CSAGPGQGAGEQYF	TGCAGTGCGGGGCCGGGACAGGGGGCGGGGGAGCAGTACTTC
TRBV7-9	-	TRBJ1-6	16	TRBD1	CASSFWTGTVGSPLHF	TGTGCCAGCAGCTTTTGGACGGGGACAGTGGGTTCACCCCTCCACTTT
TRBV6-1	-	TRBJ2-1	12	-	CASRKFPNEQFF	TGTGCCAGCAGGAAGTTTCCGAATGAGCAGTTCTTC
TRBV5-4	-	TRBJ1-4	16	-	CASSILQQGLNEKLFF	TGTGCCAGCAGCATCCTACAGCAGGGGTTGAATGAAAAACTGTTTTTT
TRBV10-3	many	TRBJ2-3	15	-	CAISSQLSLGDTQYF	TGTGCCATCAGCAGCCAACTGAGTCTGGGAGATACGCAGTATTTT
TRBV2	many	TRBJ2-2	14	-	CASSETMNTGELFF	TGTGCCAGCAGTGAGACTATGAACACCGGGGAGCTGTTTTTT
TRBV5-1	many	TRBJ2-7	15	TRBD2	CASSPPAGDSYEQYF	TGCGCCAGCAGCCCTCCAGCGGGGGACTCCTACGAGCAGTACTTC
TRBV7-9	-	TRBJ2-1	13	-	CASSATGRNEQFF	TGTGCCAGCAGCGCAACAGGGAGGAATGAGCAGTTCTTC
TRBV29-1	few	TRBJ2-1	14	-	CSVGRRGPGGEQFF	TGCAGCGTTGGGAGACGGGGACCTGGTGGTGAGCAGTTCTTC
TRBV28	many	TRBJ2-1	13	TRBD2	CASSPFTSVEQFF	TGTGCCAGCAGTCCCTTCACTAGCGTTGAGCAGTTCTTC
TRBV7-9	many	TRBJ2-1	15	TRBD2	CASSPGLVVYNEQFF	TGTGCCAGCAGCCCCGGACTAGTTGTTTACAATGAGCAGTTCTTC
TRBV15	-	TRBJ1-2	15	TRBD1	CATSRGTGDNYGYTF	TGTGCCACCAGCAGGGGGACAGGGGATAACTATGGCTACACCTTC
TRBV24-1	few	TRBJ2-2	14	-	CATSDLTRAGELFF	TGTGCCACCAGTGATTTGACCAGGGCCGGGGAGCTGTTTTTT
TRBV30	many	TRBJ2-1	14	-	CAWSVGALHDEQFF	TGTGCCTGGAGTGTAGGGGCCTTACACGATGAGCAGTTCTTC
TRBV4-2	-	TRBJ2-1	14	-	CASSQVLGEGEQFF	TGTGCCAGCAGCCAAGTGTTGGGTGAGGGTGAGCAGTTCTTC
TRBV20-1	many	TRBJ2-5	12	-	CSARTVQETQYF	TGCAGTGCAAGGACGGTACAAGAGACCCAGTACTTC
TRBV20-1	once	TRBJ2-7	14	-	CSAGDLAGAYEQYF	TGCAGTGCTGGAGACCTCGCAGGGGCCTACGAGCAGTACTTC
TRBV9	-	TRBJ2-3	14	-	CASSAEGFADTQYF	TGTGCCAGCAGCGCTGAGGGGTTTGCAGATACGCAGTATTTT
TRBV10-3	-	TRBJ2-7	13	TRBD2	CAIREAGAYEQYF	TGTGCCATCAGAGAAGCGGGGGCCTACGAGCAGTACTTC
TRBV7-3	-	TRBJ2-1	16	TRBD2	CASNSSGGREMNEQFF	TGTGCCAGCAACTCCTCGGGCGGGCGGGAGATGAATGAGCAGTTCTTC
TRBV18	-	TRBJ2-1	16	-	CATSDLNGKSYNEQFF	TGTGCCACCAGTGATTTGAACGGGAAGAGCTACAATGAGCAGTTCTTC
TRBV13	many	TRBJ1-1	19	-	CASTARLRSADVKNTEAFF	TGTGCCAGCACCGCCCGCTTGAGGTCCGCTGATGTGAAGAACACTGAAGCTTTCTTT
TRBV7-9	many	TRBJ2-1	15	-	CASSLRGNSYNEQFF	TGTGCCAGCAGCCTTAGGGGAAACTCCTACAATGAGCAGTTCTTC
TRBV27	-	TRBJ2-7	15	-	CASSYWAGESYEQYF	TGTGCCAGCAGTTACTGGGCGGGCGAATCGTACGAGCAGTACTTC
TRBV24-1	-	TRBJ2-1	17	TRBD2	CATSEPLAGHSYNEQFF	TGTGCCACCAGTGAGCCTTTAGCGGGACACTCCTACAATGAGCAGTTCTTC
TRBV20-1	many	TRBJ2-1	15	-	CSARDGKSSYNEQFF	TGCAGTGCTAGAGATGGTAAGAGCTCCTACAATGAGCAGTTCTTC
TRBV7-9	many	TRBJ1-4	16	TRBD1	CASSSSLTGGIEKLFF	TGTGCCAGCAGCTCGAGTTTGACAGGGGGGATTGAAAAACTGTTTTTT
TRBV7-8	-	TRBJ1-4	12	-	CATGSKNEKLFF	TGTGCGACAGGATCCAAAAATGAAAAACTGTTTTTT
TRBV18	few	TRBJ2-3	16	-	CASSPFSTRATDTQYF	TGTGCCAGCTCACCATTTTCGACTAGGGCGACAGATACGCAGTATTTT
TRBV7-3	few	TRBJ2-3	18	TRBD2	CASSPTSGSILGRDTQYF	TGTGCCAGCAGCCCGACTAGCGGGAGTATACTTGGGCGAGATACGCAGTATTTT
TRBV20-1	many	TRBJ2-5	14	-	CSARISGNQETQYF	TGCAGTGCTAGGATTAGCGGCAACCAAGAGACCCAGTACTTC
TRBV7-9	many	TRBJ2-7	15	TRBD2	CASSFLALAGGEQYF	TGTGCCAGCAGCTTCCTTGCACTAGCGGGTGGCGAGCAGTACTTC
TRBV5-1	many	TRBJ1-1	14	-	CASSFGTVNTEAFF	TGTGCCAGCAGTTTCGGGACGGTGAACACTGAAGCTTTCTTT
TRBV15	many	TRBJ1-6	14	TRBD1	CATSSGTGHSPLHF	TGTGCCACCAGCAGCGGGACAGGGCATTCACCCCTCCACTTT
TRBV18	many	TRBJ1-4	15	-	CASSPLRAINEKLFF	TGTGCCAGCTCACCTCTGAGGGCGATAAATGAAAAACTGTTTTTT
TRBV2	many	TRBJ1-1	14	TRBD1	CASSAIQGPTEAFF	TGTGCCAGCAGCGCCATACAGGGGCCCACTGAAGCTTTCTTT
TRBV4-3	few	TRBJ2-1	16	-	CASSQGNGREYNEQFF	TGCGCCAGCAGCCAAGGCAACGGGAGAGAATACAATGAGCAGTTCTTC
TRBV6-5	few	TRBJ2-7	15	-	CASSYNGQISYEQYF	TGTGCCAGCAGTTACAACGGACAGATCTCCTACGAGCAGTACTTC
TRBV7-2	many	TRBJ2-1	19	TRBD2	CASSTSPGGVAGGENEQFF	TGTGCCAGCAGCACCTCTCCGGGTGGGGTAGCGGGAGGAGAGAATGAGCAGTTCTTC
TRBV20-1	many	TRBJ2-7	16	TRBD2	CSAHPRTSGSFYEQYF	TGCAGTGCCCACCCCCGTACTAGCGGGAGTTTTTACGAGCAGTACTTC
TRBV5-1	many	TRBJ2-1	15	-	CASSVTRARYNEQFF	TGCGCCAGCAGCGTCACTAGAGCTAGATACAATGAGCAGTTCTTC
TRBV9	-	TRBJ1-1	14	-	CASTREGMNTEAFF	TGTGCCAGCACCCGGGAGGGAATGAACACTGAAGCTTTCTTT
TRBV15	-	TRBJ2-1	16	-	CATSRDYGGSYNEQFF	TGTGCCACCAGCAGAGATTATGGAGGGAGCTACAATGAGCAGTTCTTC